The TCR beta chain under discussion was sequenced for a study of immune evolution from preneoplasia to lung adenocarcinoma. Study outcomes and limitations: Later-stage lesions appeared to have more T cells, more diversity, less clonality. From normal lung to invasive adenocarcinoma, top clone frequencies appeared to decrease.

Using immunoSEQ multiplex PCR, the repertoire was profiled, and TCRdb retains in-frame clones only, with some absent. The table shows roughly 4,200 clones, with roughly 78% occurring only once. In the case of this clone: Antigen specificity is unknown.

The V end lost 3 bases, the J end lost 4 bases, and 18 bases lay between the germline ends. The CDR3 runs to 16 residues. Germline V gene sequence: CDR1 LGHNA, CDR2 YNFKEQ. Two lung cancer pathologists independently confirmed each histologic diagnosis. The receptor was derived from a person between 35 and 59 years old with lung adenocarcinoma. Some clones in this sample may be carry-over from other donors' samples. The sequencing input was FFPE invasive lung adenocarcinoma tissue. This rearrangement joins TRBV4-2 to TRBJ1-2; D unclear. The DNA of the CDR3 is TGTGCCAGCAGCCACCGCACCTCGGGTGTCGGCTATGGCTACACCTTC. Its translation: CASSHRTSGVGYGYTF.